This T cell receptor (beta chain) was recovered during a study of Ad26.COV2.S vaccination and SARS-CoV-2 variants. Study information: Among those in the COV1001 Ad26.COV2.S trial arm was the donor. General observations from the study: Post-vaccination breadth of spike-specific CD8+ and CD4+ T cell responses was reportedly substantial.

Treatment noted: roughly 18 received Ad26.COV2.S at low or high dose, single or two shots; roughly five received placebo; per-sample allocation not given. At day 63 after the first vaccine or placebo injection, samples were drawn. The table lists this clone with a few counts. Its target is unknown. The data were produced by immunoSEQ multiplex PCR, yet TCRdb's version contains in-frame clones alone and is incomplete. The sample comprises under 400,000 clones, roughly 91% of which are singletons, and 3.4% rests with the top ten. The sample here was peripheral blood, taken in a trial of Ad26.COV2.S vaccine versus placebo. This TCR came from a person between 18 and 65 years old who received the Ad26.COV2.S COVID-19 vaccine or a placebo.

This chain's CDR3 is CASSHLGTVRLDGYTF. The CDR3 DNA reads TGTGCCAGCAGCCACCTGGGCACGGTCCGACTCGATGGCTACACCTTC. The chain uses TRBV13 and TRBJ1-2, with D hard to call. Germline CDR1 PRHDT, CDR2 FYEKMQ (reference sequence). V lost 5 bases and J 6 bases, leaving 22 bases between the germline ends. There are 16 residues in the CDR3.